What follows are 4 T cell receptor beta chains derived from one specimen sequenced in a study of T-cell reconstitution after alpha-beta-depleted transplantation in children. During its preparation, the TCRbeta library received unique molecular identifiers. From the PCR reads, TCRdb called clonotypes with MiXCR, one entry per CDR3 protein. The sample shows around 300,000 distinct CDR3 sequences, roughly 9.1% of them seen only once. Specimen: PBMCs, collected before TCRalphabeta/CD19-depleted stem cell transplant. These TCRs come from a boy under two years old with acute myeloid leukemia, due to receive a stem cell transplant.

This clonotype was seen just once. This sequence joins TRBV19 and TRBJ1-1; D is undetermined. Germline V gene data show CDR1 as LNHDA and CDR2 as SQIVND (reference sequence). There are 13 residues in the CDR3. The germline V and J ends were trimmed by 0 bases and 1 base, with 3 bases remaining between them. CDR3 in DNA: TGTGCCAGTAGTATAGACGGGAACACTGAAGCTTTCTTT. It specifies CASSIDGNTEAFF. Based on the CDR3 plus reference TRBV19 and TRBJ1-1, the full variable domain is DGGITQSPKYLFRKEGQNVTLSCEQNLNHDAMYWYRQDPGQGLRLIYYSQIVNDFQKGDIAEGYSVSREKKESFPLTVTSAQKNPTAFYLCASSIDGNTEAFFGQGTRLTVV.

Ten or more counts support this clonotype. V gene TRBV5-1 combines with J gene TRBJ2-5; D uncertain. V was trimmed by 2 bases and J by 0 bases, leaving 17 bases between them. CDR3 length equals 17 residues. Germline lookup yields CDR1 SGHRS and CDR2 YFSETQ. Written as DNA, the CDR3 is TGCGCCAGCAGCTTACTACCCGGACGGATCTACCAAGAGACCCAGTACTTC. It translates to CASSLLPGRIYQETQYF.

There are many counts of this clonotype. The chain is built from TRBV27 and TRBJ2-7, with TRBD2 as a possible D gene (6 bases). The CDR3 runs to 15 residues. Trimming removed 2 bases at V and 1 base at J, with 12 bases between. Germline assignment: CDR1 MNHEY and CDR2 SMNVEV (reference sequence). DNA for the CDR3: TGTGCCAGCAGTTTAGGAGGGGCAACTTCCTACGAGCAGTACTTC. This gives the protein CASSLGGATSYEQYF.

The chain couples TRBV30 to TRBJ2-3; TRBD2 agrees at 10 bases. CDR3 length: 15 residues. Looked up from germline, CDR1 is GTSNPN and CDR2 is SVGIG (reference sequence). J was trimmed by 6 bases and V by 0 bases; bases with no gene match: 6. CDR3 sequence: CAWSVGLAGEDTQYF. For the CDR3, the DNA is TGTGCCTGGAGTGTAGGGCTAGCGGGGGAGGATACGCAGTATTTT. Looking up the rest from reference TRBV30 and TRBJ2-3 gives the full variable domain: SQTIHQWPATLVQPVGSPLSLECTVEGTSNPNLYWYRQAAGRGLQLLFYSVGIGQISSEVPQNLSASRPQDRQFILSSKKLLLSDSGFYLCAWSVGLAGEDTQYFGPGTRLTVL.